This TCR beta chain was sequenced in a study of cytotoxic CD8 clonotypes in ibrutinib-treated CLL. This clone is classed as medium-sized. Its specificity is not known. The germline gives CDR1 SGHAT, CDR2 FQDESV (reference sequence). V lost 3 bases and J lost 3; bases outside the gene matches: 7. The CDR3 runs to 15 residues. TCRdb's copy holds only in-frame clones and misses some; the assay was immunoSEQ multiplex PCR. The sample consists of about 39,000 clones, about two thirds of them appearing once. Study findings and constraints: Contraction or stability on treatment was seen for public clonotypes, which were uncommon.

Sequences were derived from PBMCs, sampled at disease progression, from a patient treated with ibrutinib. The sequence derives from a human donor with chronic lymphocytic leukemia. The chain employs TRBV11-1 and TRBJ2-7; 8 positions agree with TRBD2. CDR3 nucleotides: TGTGCCAGCAGCTTTTCACTAGCGGAAGGCTACGAGCAGTACTTC. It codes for CASSFSLAEGYEQYF. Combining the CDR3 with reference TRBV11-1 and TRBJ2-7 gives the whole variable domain EAEVAQSPRYKITEKSQAVAFWCDPISGHATLYWYRQILGQGPELLVQFQDESVVDDSQLPKDRFSAERLKGVDSTLKIQPAELGDSAMYLCASSFSLAEGYEQYFGPGTRLTVT.